Each of the 16 T cell receptor beta chains below was sequenced from the same sample in a study of regulatory T cells in long-lasting Graves disease. The time point denotes: persistent/refractory GD, antithyroid drugs over 5 years with positive TRAb. Making the TCR library involved RNA that had been extracted from PBMCs. According to the study, TCR beta libraries were built with iRepertoire HTBI primers and CDR3-region Arm-PCR. TCRdb re-called the multiplex PCR reads through MiXCR, storing one row per CDR3 protein. The table shows hundreds of thousands of distinct CDR3 sequences, with around a fifth occurring only once. Source: peripheral blood mononuclear cells (PBMCs), taken when the disease was refractory, from a patient treated with antithyroid drugs. These receptors originate from a female donor with Graves disease.

The sample holds many counts of this clonotype. J is TRBJ1-2 and V is TRBV19; no definite D call. Per the germline V gene, CDR1 is LNHDA and CDR2 is SQIVND (reference sequence). The ends were cut back, 7 bases at V and 2 bases at J, with 14 bases in the middle. This CDR3 spans 14 amino acids. CDR3 sequence reads: CASNSAVSNYGYTF. In DNA, the CDR3 is TGTGCCAGTAACTCGGCAGTGTCAAACTATGGCTACACCTTC.

This clonotype has ten or more counts. This chain uses TRBV2 with TRBJ2-7; 8 bases align to TRBD2. Germline V gene lookup returns CDR1 SNHLY and CDR2 FYNNEI. V lost 5 bases and J lost 4; bases outside the gene matches: 7. This CDR3 comprises 14 residues. The CDR3 DNA reads as TGTGCCAGCAGTATTTCTGGCGGGGGGTACGAGCAGTACTTC. Residues: CASSISGGGYEQYF.

This clonotype appeared many times. V is TRBV2 and J is TRBJ2-3; 7 nucleotides line up with TRBD2. In germline, CDR1 is SNHLY, CDR2 FYNNEI. Trimming at V came to 6 bases and at J to 0 bases, leaving 3 bases not matched to a gene. The CDR3 loop spans 14 amino acids. The CDR3 reads CASRETSSTDTQYF. The CDR3 nucleotides are TGTGCCAGCAGGGAGACTAGCAGCACAGATACGCAGTATTTT.

This clonotype was seen at least ten times. This chain joins TRBV6-2 or TRBV6-3 and TRBJ2-7, with 10 bases aligning to TRBD2. CDR3 size: 17 residues. The V and J ends lost 6 bases and 4 bases, in that order; junction bases with no gene match: 15. Germline values: CDR1 MNHEY, CDR2 SVGEGT. CDR3 in DNA: TGTGCCAGCAGCACTCATGGAGGTAGCGGGAGGTCGTACGAGCAGTACTTC. Translating gives CASSTHGGSGRSYEQYF.

This clonotype has only a few counts. This chain uses TRBV9 with TRBJ2-4; D might be TRBD1 (5 bases). Trimming shortened V by 4 bases and J by 5 bases, and 16 bases separated the two germline ends. The CDR3 covers 15 residues. Per germline, CDR1 SGDLS and CDR2 YYNGEE. CDR3 coding DNA: TGTGCCAGCAGCCCAGGGTGGACGGACGAAAACATTCAGTACTTC. Its translation: CASSPGWTDENIQYF.

The J gene is TRBJ2-2, the V gene TRBV9, with D perhaps assigned TRBD1 or TRBD2 (5 bases each). The germline V gene has CDR1 SGDLS and CDR2 YYNGEE. V lost 0 bases to trimming and J lost 7 bases, with 13 bases between them. The CDR3 length is 15 residues. The CDR3 spells CASSVDGTAGGELFF. The CDR3 DNA reads TGTGCCAGCAGCGTAGATGGGACGGCGGGCGGGGAGCTGTTTTTT.

The table lists this clonotype with a few counts. The J gene is TRBJ1-3, the V gene TRBV6-2 or TRBV6-3; D is perhaps TRBD1 (5 bases). Per germline, CDR1 MNHEY and CDR2 SVGEGT. The CDR3 covers 14 residues. With 4 bases removed from V and 2 bases from J, the gap between germline ends came to 9 bases. The CDR3 region has the DNA TGTGCCAGCAGTTTTAGAGGGGCTGGAAACACCATATATTTT. Translated, it gives CASSFRGAGNTIYF.

This clonotype was recorded many times. The rearrangement links TRBV6-1 to TRBJ2-7, with 7 bases that match TRBD1. This CDR3 is built from 18 residues. Per the germline V gene, CDR1 is MNHNS and CDR2 is SASEGT. Trimming removed 8 bases from V and 5 bases from J; junction bases left unmatched: 24. In DNA form, the CDR3 reads TGTGCCAGCGGAATTACTTTACAGGGGACGAGGTCCCAGCACGAGCAGTACTTC. Amino acid sequence: CASGITLQGTRSQHEQYF.

The chain is built from TRBV5-1 and TRBJ2-2, with D perhaps matching TRBD2 (5 bases). The germline V gene has CDR1 SGHRS and CDR2 YFSETQ. This CDR3 spans 15 amino acids. V lost 1 base and J lost 5, with 12 bases in between. The CDR3 protein is CASSLSRSGTGELFF. CDR3 nucleotides: TGCGCCAGCAGCTTGAGTAGATCGGGGACCGGGGAGCTGTTTTTT.

The chain joins TRBV20-1 to TRBJ2-7; D unclear. CDR3 size: 14 residues. Trimming cost V 7 bases and J 3 bases, with 19 bases left between them. Germline CDR1 reads DFQATT; CDR2 reads SNEGSKA (reference sequence). The CDR3 reads CSGELRNWGYEQYF. The CDR3, as DNA: TGCAGTGGAGAATTGCGCAACTGGGGCTACGAGCAGTACTTC.

The chain has TRBV13 and TRBJ2-5, with D uncertain. Trimming cost V 1 base and J 7 bases, with 16 bases left between them. The CDR3 consists of 15 residues. Germline V CDR1 and CDR2: PRHDT, FYEKMQ (reference sequence). CDR3 region: CASSLAYYRVGTQYF. The CDR3 nucleotides read TGTGCCAGCAGCTTAGCCTACTATCGAGTTGGGACCCAGTACTTC.

This clonotype was detected ten times or more. Here the CDR3 reads CACRQNTEAFF. The CDR3 DNA sequence: TGTGCCTGCCGTCAGAACACTGAAGCTTTCTTT. This chain uses TRBV30 with TRBJ1-1; D is undetermined. V lost 6 bases and J lost 1, with 6 bases in between. Looked up from germline, CDR1 is GTSNPN and CDR2 is SVGIG (reference sequence). The CDR3 is 11 residues long.

This chain joins TRBV6-2 or TRBV6-3 and TRBJ2-2; possibly TRBD1 for D (5 bases). Trimming took off 3 bases at V and 6 bases at J, with 14 bases between the two ends. Germline-derived CDR1 and CDR2 are MNHEY and SVGEGT. The CDR3 has 15 amino acids. The CDR3 nucleotides are TGTGCCAGCAGTTATACCCAGGGTGGATCCGGGGAGCTGTTTTTT. Protein: CASSYTQGGSGELFF.

A note on this clonotype: It may be a read error: a sequence one base away is much more abundant. This chain joins TRBV6-2 or TRBV6-3 and TRBJ2-2; 9 nucleotides line up with TRBD2. In germline, CDR1 is MNHEY, CDR2 SVGEGT. The CDR3 is 14 residues long. The CDR3 here is CATLAGMNTGEPFF. The CDR3 DNA follows: TGTGCCACACTAGCGGGTATGAACACCGGGGAGCCGTTTTTT.

The V and J genes are TRBV11-2 and TRBJ2-3, with TRBD1 identical over 8 bases. V dropped 5 bases and J dropped 1; count of bases not matched to a gene: 5. The CDR3 contains 15 residues. The germline V gene encodes CDR1 SGHAT and CDR2 FQNNGV. The CDR3 sequence: CASSLLDRGTDTQYF. The DNA of the CDR3 is TGTGCCAGCAGCCTTTTGGACAGGGGCACAGATACGCAGTATTTT.

The V gene is TRBV15, the J gene TRBJ2-7, with 7 bases that match TRBD1. The length of the CDR3 is 15 residues. Germline lookup yields CDR1 LNHNV and CDR2 YYDKDF (reference sequence). J was trimmed by 4 bases and V by 6 bases; bases with no gene match: 12. The CDR3 region is CATSPTADRWYEQYF. The DNA of the CDR3 is TGTGCCACCAGTCCCACCGCGGACAGGTGGTACGAGCAGTACTTC.